The 16 T cell receptor beta chains in this list originate from one sample, sequenced in a study of blood T cell repertoires in COVID-19 (dated by TCRdb to 2020 to 2021). Library generation was performed with the immunoSEQ multiplex PCR assay. TCRdb re-hosts the immuneACCESS table, in-frame sequences only. Its copies lack some clones; in the studies checked, an unresolved V gene accounts for under half of them, and the cause for the rest is not known. For this sample there are approximately 160,000 clones; around 83% appear just once. The top ten hold approximately 4% of the sample. Input material: PBMCs or T cells enriched from blood (not recorded which). Receptors originate from a woman between 50 and 59 years old in a cohort exposed to, infected with or recovered from COVID-19 (not recorded which).

This clone has more than one count but fewer than ten. The chain is built from TRBV10-3 and TRBJ1-2; the match to TRBD1 covers 7 bases. The CDR3 totals 13 residues. V lost 4 bases to trimming and J lost 4 bases; unmatched junction nucleotides: 3. CDR1 and CDR2 (germline): ENHRY, SYGVKD. In nucleotides, the CDR3 is TGTGCCATCAGTGTGGACAGGATCTATGGCTACACCTTC. Translation gives CAISVDRIYGYTF.

The V call is TRBV7-6, the J call TRBJ2-5; 7 bases line up with TRBD1. CDR3 size: 16 residues. Germline CDR1 is SGHVS and CDR2 is FNYEAQ. V was clipped by 1 base and J by 5 bases; unmatched bases: 10. The CDR3 protein is CASSLDLEGARETQYF. CDR3 bases: TGTGCCAGCAGCTTAGATCTAGAGGGGGCACGGGAGACCCAGTACTTC.

The V call is TRBV6-5, the J call TRBJ2-7; the match to TRBD1 covers 9 bases. The V segment lost 5 bases and the J segment 8 bases; nucleotides outside the gene matches: 13. The CDR3 consists of 15 residues. Germline values: CDR1 MNHEY, CDR2 SVGAGI. The CDR3 DNA reads as TGTGCCAGCAGTAAACCGGGACAGGGTGTGTTTCAGCAGTACTTC. Translation: CASSKPGQGVFQQYF.

The J gene is TRBJ1-1, the V gene TRBV5-4; D is unresolved. This CDR3 is built from 12 residues. V dropped 5 bases and J dropped 7 bases, with 12 bases sitting between them. Germline loops: CDR1 SGHNT, CDR2 YYREEE (reference sequence). The CDR3 DNA follows: TGTGCCAGCAGTCCAGGTAATGGTGAAGCTTTCTTT. It is translated as CASSPGNGEAFF.

The chain is built from TRBV28 and TRBJ1-2; 9 bases match TRBD1. Trimming took 6 bases from V and 7 from J; bases not matched to a gene: 3. Germline CDR1 and CDR2: MDHEN and SYDVKM. This CDR3 is built from 12 residues. The chain's CDR3 is CASRTGGIGYTF. CDR3 nucleotides: TGTGCCAGCAGGACAGGGGGAATTGGCTACACCTTC.

CDR3 in DNA: TGTGCCAGCAGCAGAAATAGTATCAATGAGCAGTTCTTC. Translation: CASSRNSINEQFF. The rearrangement links TRBV21-1 to TRBJ2-1; TRBD2, the table's D call, lacks a check against the DNA. TRBV21-1 is described as a pseudogene. This CDR3 has 13 amino acids.

The chain couples TRBV6-2 or TRBV6-3 to TRBJ2-2; 8 positions match TRBD2. Per the germline V gene, CDR1 is MNHEY and CDR2 is SVGEGT. The V segment lost 6 bases and the J segment 4 bases; nucleotides outside the gene matches: 10. The CDR3 totals 16 residues. CDR3 sequence: CASSIMRAGATGELFF. Here the CDR3 DNA reads TGTGCCAGCAGCATAATGAGAGCGGGGGCCACCGGGGAGCTGTTTTTT.

This chain uses TRBV7-9 with TRBJ2-7; the D gene is possibly TRBD1 (6 bases). CDR3 length equals 13 residues. With 2 bases removed from V and 7 bases from J, the gap between germline ends came to 12 bases. Looked up from germline, CDR1 is SEHNR and CDR2 is FQNEAQ (reference sequence). The CDR3: CASSLQGLGEQYF. In DNA form, the CDR3 reads TGTGCCAGCAGCTTACAGGGGTTGGGAGAGCAGTACTTC.

CDR3: CASSARGGNNNEQFF. The CDR3, as DNA: TGTGCCAGTAGTGCCCGAGGCGGGAACAACAATGAGCAGTTCTTC. The V call is TRBV19, the J call TRBJ2-1; D may be TRBD2 (6 bases). The germline V and J ends were trimmed by 5 bases and 5 bases, with 16 bases remaining between them. The CDR3 is 15 residues long. Per germline, CDR1 LNHDA and CDR2 SQIVND (reference sequence).

V and J are TRBV9 and TRBJ2-5, with 9 bases lining up with TRBD2. Germline V lookup: CDR1 SGDLS, CDR2 YYNGEE. The junction had 4 bases not matched to a gene; V was cut back by 0 bases and J by 1 base. This CDR3 has 16 amino acids. The CDR3 DNA reads TGTGCCAGCAGCGTAGCTCCGCGGGGGGGCCAAGAGACCCAGTACTTC. It encodes CASSVAPRGGQETQYF. Looking up the rest from reference TRBV9 and TRBJ2-5 gives the full variable domain: DSGVTQTPKHLITATGQRVTLRCSPRSGDLSVYWYQQSLDQGLQFLIQYYNGEERAKGNILERFSAQQFPDLHSELNLSSLELGDSALYFCASSVAPRGGQETQYFGPGTRLLVL.

J is TRBJ1-2 and V is TRBV7-3; 9 bases fit TRBD1. The CDR3 consists of 13 residues. Germline V CDR1 and CDR2: SGHTA, FQGTGA. The J segment lost 8 bases and the V segment lost 4 bases, leaving 5 bases of the junction unmatched. DNA for the CDR3: TGTGCCAGCAGCTACCAGACAGGGGGAGGCTACACCTTC. This gives the protein CASSYQTGGGYTF.

V is TRBV18 and J is TRBJ1-5; 7 positions match TRBD1. J was trimmed by 4 bases and V by 2 bases; bases with no gene match: 5. This CDR3 contains 15 residues. The germline gives CDR1 KGHSH, CDR2 LQKENI. This CDR3 reads CASSPTGTENQPQHF. CDR3 bases: TGTGCCAGCTCACCAACCGGGACAGAGAATCAGCCCCAGCATTTT.

The V call is TRBV18, the J call TRBJ1-4, with 7 nucleotides matching TRBD1. The CDR3 has 16 amino acids. Germline trimming cut 5 bases from V and 0 bases from J; bases unmatched to any gene: 6. CDR1 and CDR2 (germline): KGHSH, LQKENI. This chain's CDR3 is CASSAQGDATNEKLFF. The CDR3 DNA is TGTGCCAGCTCAGCGCAGGGGGACGCAACTAATGAAAAACTGTTTTTT.

This clone was seen only once. The rearrangement uses TRBV29-1 and TRBJ1-2; 9 bases line up with TRBD1. The CDR3 consists of 14 residues. The junction had 1 base not matched to a gene; V was cut back by 0 bases and J by 2 bases. Germline CDR1 and CDR2: SQVTM and ANQGSEA. Here the CDR3 DNA reads TGCAGCGTTGAAGAAGGACAGGGGAACTATGGCTACACCTTC. Protein: CSVEEGQGNYGYTF.

The chain is built from TRBV15 and TRBJ2-3; 16 positions agree with TRBD2. The CDR3 covers 17 residues. Germline lookup yields CDR1 LNHNV and CDR2 YYDKDF (reference sequence). After removal of 3 bases from V and 4 bases from J, the junction contained 4 bases not matched to a gene. The CDR3 reads CATSSGTSGRVSDTQYF. In DNA, the CDR3 is TGTGCCACCAGCAGTGGGACTAGCGGGAGGGTCTCAGATACGCAGTATTTT.

The chain joins TRBV28 to TRBJ1-6; possibly TRBD1 for D (5 bases). This CDR3 has 14 residues. CDR1 and CDR2 (germline): MDHEN, SYDVKM. Trimming pared 6 bases from V and 11 bases from J, leaving 17 bases between. The CDR3 sequence: CASRPGGRVAPLHF. CDR3 bases: TGTGCCAGCAGACCGGGGGGTCGGGTAGCACCCCTCCACTTT.